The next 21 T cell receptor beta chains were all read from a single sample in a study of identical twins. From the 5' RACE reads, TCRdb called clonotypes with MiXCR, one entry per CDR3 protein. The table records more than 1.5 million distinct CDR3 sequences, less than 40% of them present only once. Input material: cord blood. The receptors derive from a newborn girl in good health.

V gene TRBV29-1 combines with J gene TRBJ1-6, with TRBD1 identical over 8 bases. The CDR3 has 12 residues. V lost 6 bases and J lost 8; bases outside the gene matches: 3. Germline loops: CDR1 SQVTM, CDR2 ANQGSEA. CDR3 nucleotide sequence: TGCAGCGTCGGGACAGGTGATTCACCCCTCCACTTT. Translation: CSVGTGDSPLHF.

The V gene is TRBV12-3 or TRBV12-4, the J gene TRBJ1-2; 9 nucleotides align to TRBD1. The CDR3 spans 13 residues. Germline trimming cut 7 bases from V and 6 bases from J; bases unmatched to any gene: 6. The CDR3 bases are TGTGCCAGCACCCTGGGGACAGGGCATGGCTACACCTTC. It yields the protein CASTLGTGHGYTF.

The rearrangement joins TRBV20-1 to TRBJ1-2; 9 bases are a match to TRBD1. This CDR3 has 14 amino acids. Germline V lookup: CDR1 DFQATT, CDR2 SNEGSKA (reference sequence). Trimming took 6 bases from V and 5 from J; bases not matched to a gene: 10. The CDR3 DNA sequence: TGCAGTGCGCCTTTCCGGGACAGGGATTATGGCTACACCTTC. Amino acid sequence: CSAPFRDRDYGYTF.

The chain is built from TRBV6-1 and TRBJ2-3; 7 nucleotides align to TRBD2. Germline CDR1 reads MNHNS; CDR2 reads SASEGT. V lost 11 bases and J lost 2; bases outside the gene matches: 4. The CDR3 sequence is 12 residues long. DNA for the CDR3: TGTGCCTCCGGGGACTACACAGATACGCAGTATTTT. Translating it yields CASGDYTDTQYF.

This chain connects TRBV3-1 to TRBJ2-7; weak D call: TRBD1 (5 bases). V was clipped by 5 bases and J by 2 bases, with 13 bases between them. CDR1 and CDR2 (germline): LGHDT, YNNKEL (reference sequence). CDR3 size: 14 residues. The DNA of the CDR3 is TGTGCCAGCAGCTCGACAGTAACCCCCTACGAGCAGTACTTC. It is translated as CASSSTVTPYEQYF.

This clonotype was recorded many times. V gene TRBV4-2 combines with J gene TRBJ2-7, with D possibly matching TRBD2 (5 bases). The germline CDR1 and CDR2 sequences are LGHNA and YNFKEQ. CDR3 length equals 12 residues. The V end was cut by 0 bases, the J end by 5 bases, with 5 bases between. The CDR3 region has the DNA TGTGCCAGCAGCCAAGACGGGAACGAGCAGTACTTC. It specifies CASSQDGNEQYF.

The CDR3 is CASSQDSLRGDNSPLHF. As DNA, the CDR3 is TGCGCCAGCAGCCAAGATTCCCTACGGGGAGACAATTCACCCCTCCACTTT. J is TRBJ1-6 and V is TRBV4-1; D remains ambiguous. V lost 0 bases, J lost 7 bases, and 16 bases lay in between. The CDR3 runs 17 residues. Germline V gene sequence: CDR1 MGHRA, CDR2 YSYEKL.

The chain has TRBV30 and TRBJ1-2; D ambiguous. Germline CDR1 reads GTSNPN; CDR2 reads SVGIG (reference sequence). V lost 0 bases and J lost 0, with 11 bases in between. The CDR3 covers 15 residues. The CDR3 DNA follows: TGTGCCTGGAGTGTAGAGGCCCCTCCTAACTATGGCTACACCTTC. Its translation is CAWSVEAPPNYGYTF.

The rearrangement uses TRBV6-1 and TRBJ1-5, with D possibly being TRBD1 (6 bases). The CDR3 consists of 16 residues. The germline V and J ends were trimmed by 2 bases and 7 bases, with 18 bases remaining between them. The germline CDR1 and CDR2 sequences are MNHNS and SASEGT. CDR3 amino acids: CASSEPYREVNQPQHF. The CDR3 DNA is TGTGCCAGCAGTGAACCTTACAGGGAAGTCAACCAGCCCCAGCATTTT.

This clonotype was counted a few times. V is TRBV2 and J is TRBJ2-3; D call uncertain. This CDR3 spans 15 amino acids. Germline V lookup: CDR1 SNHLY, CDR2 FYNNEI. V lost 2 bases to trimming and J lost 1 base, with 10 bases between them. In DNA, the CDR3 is TGTGCCAGCAGTGAACTGACTCAACGCACAGATACGCAGTATTTT. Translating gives CASSELTQRTDTQYF.

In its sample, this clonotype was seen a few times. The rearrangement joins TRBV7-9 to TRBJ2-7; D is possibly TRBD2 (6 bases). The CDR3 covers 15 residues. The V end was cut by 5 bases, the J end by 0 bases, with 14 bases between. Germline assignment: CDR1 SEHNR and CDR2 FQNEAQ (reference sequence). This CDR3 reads CASSKWGDGSYEQYF. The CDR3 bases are TGTGCCAGCAGCAAATGGGGGGACGGCTCCTACGAGCAGTACTTC. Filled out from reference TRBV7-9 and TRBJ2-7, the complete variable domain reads DTGVSQNPRHKITKRGQNVTFRCDPISEHNRLYWYRQTLGQGPEFLTYFQNEAQLEKSRLLSDRFSAERPKGSFSTLEIQRTEQGDSAMYLCASSKWGDGSYEQYFGPGTRLTVT.

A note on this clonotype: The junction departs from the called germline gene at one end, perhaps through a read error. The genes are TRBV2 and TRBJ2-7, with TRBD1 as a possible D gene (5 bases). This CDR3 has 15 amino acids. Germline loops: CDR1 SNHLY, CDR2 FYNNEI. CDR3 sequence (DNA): TGTGCCAGCAGTGAACAGGGCGAGCTAAGGGGCGAGCACTACTTC. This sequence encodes CASSEQGELRGEHYF.

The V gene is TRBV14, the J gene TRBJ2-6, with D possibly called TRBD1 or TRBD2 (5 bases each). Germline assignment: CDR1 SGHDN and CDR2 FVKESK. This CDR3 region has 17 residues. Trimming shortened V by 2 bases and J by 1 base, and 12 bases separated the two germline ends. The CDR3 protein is CASSQKKWGSGANVLTF. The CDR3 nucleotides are TGTGCCAGCAGCCAAAAAAAATGGGGGTCTGGGGCCAACGTCCTGACTTTC.

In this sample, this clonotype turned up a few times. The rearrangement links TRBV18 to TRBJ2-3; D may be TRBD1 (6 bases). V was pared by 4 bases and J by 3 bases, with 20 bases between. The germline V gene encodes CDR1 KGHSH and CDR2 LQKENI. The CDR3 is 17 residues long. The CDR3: CASSLPVGRGKTDTQYF. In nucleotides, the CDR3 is TGTGCCAGCTCACTACCCGTCGGCAGGGGTAAAACAGATACGCAGTATTTT. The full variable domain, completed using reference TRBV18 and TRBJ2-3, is NAGVMQNPRHLVRRRGQEARLRCSPMKGHSHVYWYRQLPEEGLKFMVYLQKENIIDESGMPKERFSAEFPKEGPSILRIQQVVRGDSAAYFCASSLPVGRGKTDTQYFGPGTRLTVL.

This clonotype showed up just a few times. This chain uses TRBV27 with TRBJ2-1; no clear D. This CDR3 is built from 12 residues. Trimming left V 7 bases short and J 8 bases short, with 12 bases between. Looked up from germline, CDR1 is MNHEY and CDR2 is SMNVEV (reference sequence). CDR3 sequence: CASKLSQDEQFF. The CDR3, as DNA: TGTGCCAGCAAATTGTCCCAGGATGAGCAGTTCTTC.

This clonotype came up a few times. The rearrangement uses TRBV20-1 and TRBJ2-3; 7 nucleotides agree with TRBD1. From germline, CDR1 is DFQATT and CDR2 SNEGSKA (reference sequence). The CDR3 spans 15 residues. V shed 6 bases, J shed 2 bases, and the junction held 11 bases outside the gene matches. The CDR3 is CSALQGTAHTDTQYF. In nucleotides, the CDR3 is TGCAGTGCCCTACAAGGGACAGCCCACACAGATACGCAGTATTTT.

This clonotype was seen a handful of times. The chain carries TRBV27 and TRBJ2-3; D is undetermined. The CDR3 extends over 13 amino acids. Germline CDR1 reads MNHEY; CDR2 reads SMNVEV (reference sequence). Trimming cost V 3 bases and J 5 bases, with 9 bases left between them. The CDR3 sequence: CASSFPVGDTQYF. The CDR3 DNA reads TGTGCCAGCAGTTTCCCCGTTGGAGATACGCAGTATTTT.

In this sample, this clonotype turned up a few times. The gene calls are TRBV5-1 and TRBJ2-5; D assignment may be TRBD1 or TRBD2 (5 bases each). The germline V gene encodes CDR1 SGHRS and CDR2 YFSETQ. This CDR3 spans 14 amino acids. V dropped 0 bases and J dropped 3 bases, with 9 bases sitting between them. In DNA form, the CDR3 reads TGCGCCAGCAGCTTGGAGGGACCCAAAGAGACCCAGTACTTC. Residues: CASSLEGPKETQYF.

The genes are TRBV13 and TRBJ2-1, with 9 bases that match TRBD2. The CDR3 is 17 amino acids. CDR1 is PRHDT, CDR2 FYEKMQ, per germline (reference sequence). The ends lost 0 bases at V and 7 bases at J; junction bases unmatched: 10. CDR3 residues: CASSLGPSGTVQNEQFF. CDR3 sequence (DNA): TGTGCCAGCAGCTTAGGGCCTAGCGGGACGGTACAGAATGAGCAGTTCTTC.

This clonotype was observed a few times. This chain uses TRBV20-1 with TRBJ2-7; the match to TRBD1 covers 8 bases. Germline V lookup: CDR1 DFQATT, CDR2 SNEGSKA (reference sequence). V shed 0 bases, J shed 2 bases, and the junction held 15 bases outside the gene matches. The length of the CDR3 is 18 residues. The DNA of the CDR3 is TGCAGTGCTAGAGATTGGACAGGGAGAAATACTACTACCTACGAGCAGTACTTC. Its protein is CSARDWTGRNTTTYEQYF.

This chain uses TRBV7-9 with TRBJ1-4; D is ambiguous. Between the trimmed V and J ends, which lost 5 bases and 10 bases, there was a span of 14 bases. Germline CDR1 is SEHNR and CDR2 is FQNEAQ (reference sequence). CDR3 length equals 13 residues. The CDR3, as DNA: TGTGCCAGCAGCCCGAGGAGTCTGGGAAAACTGTTTTTT. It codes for CASSPRSLGKLFF.